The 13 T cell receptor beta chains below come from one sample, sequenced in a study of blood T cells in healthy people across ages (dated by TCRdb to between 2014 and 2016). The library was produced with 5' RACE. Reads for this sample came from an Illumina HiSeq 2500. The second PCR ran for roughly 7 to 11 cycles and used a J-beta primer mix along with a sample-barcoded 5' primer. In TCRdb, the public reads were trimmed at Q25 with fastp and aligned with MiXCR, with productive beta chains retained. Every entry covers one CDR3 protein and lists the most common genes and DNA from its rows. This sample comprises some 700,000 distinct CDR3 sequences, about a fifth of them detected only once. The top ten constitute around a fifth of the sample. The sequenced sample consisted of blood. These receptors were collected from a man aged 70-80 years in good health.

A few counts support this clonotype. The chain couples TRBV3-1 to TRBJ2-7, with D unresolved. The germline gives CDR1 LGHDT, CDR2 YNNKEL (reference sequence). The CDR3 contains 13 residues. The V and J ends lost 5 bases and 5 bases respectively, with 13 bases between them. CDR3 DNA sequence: TGTGCCAGCAGCTACGGTCTTCCTGACGAGCAGTACTTC. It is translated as CASSYGLPDEQYF.

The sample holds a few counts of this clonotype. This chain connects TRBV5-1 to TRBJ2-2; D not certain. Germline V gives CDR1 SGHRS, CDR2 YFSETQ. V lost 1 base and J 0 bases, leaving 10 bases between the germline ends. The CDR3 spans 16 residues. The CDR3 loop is CASSLSSAPNTGELFF. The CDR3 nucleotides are TGCGCCAGCAGCTTGTCTTCAGCCCCGAACACCGGGGAGCTGTTTTTT.

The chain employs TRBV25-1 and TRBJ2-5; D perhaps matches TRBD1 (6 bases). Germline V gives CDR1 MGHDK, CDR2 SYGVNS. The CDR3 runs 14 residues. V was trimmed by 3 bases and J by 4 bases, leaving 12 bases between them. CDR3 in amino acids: CASSEWVGGETQYF. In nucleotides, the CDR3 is TGTGCCAGCAGTGAGTGGGTAGGGGGAGAGACCCAGTACTTC.

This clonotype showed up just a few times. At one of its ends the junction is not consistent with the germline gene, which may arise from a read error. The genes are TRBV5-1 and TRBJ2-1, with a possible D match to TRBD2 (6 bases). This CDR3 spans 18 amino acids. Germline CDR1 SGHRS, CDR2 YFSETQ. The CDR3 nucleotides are TGCGTCAGCAGCTTGGAGGGCTACTACTCGAGCTCCTACAATGAGCAGTTCTTC. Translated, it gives CVSSLEGYYSSSYNEQFF.

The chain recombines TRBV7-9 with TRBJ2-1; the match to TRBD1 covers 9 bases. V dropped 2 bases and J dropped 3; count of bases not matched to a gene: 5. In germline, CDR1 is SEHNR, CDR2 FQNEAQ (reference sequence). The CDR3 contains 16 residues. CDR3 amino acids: CASSLYDRGDYNEQFF. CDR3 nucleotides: TGTGCCAGCAGCTTATACGACAGGGGGGACTACAATGAGCAGTTCTTC.

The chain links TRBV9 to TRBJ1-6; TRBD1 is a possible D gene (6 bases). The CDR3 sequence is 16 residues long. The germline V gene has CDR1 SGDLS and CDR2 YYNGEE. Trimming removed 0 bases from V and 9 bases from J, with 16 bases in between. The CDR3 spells CASSVDQGPVGSPLHF. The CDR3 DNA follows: TGTGCCAGCAGCGTAGATCAGGGGCCAGTTGGTTCACCCCTCCACTTT.

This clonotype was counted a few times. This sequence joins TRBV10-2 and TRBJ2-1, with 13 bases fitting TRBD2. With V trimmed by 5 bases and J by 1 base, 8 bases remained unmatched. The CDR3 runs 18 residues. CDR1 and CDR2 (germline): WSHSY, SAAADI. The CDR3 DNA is TGCGCCAGCAGTCCCCATACTAGCGGGGGGGCTTCCTACAATGAGCAGTTCTTC. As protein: CASSPHTSGGASYNEQFF.

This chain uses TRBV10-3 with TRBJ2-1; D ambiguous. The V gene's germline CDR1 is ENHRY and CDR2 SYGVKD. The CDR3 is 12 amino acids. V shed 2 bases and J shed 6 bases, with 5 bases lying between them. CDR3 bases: TGTGCCATCAGTGAGAGCTCCAATGAGCAGTTCTTC. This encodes CAISESSNEQFF.

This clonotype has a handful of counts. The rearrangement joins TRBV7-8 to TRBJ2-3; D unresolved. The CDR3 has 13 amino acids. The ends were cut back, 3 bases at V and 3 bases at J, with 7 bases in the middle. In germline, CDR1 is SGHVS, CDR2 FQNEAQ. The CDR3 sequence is CASSFGWTDTQYF. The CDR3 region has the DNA TGTGCCAGCAGCTTCGGATGGACAGATACGCAGTATTTT.

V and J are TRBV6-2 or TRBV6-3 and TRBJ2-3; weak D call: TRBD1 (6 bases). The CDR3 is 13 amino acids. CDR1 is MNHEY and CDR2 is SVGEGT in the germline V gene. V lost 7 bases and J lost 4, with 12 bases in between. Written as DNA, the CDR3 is TGTGCCAGCAATACAGGGACCGCAGATACGCAGTATTTT. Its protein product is CASNTGTADTQYF.

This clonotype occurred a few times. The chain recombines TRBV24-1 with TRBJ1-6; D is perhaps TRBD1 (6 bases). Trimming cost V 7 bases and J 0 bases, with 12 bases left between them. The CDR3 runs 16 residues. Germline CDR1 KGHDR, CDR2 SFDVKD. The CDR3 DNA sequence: TGTGCCACCAGGCTCGGGGGCATCTCCTATAATTCACCCCTCCACTTT. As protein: CATRLGGISYNSPLHF.

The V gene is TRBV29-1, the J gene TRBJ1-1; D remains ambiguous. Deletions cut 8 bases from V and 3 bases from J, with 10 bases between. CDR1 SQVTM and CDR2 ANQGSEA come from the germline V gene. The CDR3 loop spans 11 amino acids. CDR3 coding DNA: TGCAGCTGCGGGGTCCACACTGAAGCTTTCTTT. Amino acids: CSCGVHTEAFF.

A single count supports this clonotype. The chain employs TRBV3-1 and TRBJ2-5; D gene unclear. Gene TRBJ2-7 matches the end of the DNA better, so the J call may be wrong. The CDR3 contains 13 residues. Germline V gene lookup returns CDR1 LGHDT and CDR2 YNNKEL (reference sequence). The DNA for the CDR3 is TGTGCCAGCAGCCAAATTGGTCTCTACGAGCAGTACTTC. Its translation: CASSQIGLYEQYF.